The present T cell receptor beta chain was sequenced within a study of blood T cells in healthy people across ages. On the study more broadly: About one barcoded beta molecule was captured per two T cells (by template switching). General observations from the study: A greater number of naive CD4+ cells and higher diversity distinguished long-lived donors from aged donors. Researchers report that TCR beta diversity correlated strongly with naive T cell percentage. Among T cells, TCR beta diversity per million cells dropped roughly linearly as age rose.

A remark on this clonotype: No antigen is known for it.

Next came a second PCR, run for roughly 7 to 12 cycles, which used a sample-barcoded 5' primer along with a J-beta primer mix. TCRdb re-called the 5' RACE reads through MiXCR, storing one row per CDR3 protein. The sample has fewer than 950,000 distinct CDR3 sequences, roughly 35% seen once. The germline V gene has CDR1 SGHAT and CDR2 FQNNGV. This CDR3 is 14 amino acids long. V lost 7 bases to trimming and J lost 3 bases, with 15 bases between them. The V call is TRBV11-2, the J call TRBJ2-5, with D possibly TRBD2 on 7 matching bases. The sequenced sample was blood. The receptor was derived from a man in his late teens or twenties in good health. The CDR3 sequence is CASNYLGGEETQYF. CDR3 bases: TGTGCCAGCAACTATTTAGGGGGGGAAGAGACCCAGTACTTC. Using reference TRBV11-2 and TRBJ2-5 for the parts outside the CDR3, the full variable domain is EAGVAQSPRYKIIEKRQSVAFWCNPISGHATLYWYQQILGQGPKLLIQFQNNGVVDDSQLPKDRFSAERLKGVDSTLKIQPAKLEDSAVYLCASNYLGGEETQYFGPGTRLLVL.